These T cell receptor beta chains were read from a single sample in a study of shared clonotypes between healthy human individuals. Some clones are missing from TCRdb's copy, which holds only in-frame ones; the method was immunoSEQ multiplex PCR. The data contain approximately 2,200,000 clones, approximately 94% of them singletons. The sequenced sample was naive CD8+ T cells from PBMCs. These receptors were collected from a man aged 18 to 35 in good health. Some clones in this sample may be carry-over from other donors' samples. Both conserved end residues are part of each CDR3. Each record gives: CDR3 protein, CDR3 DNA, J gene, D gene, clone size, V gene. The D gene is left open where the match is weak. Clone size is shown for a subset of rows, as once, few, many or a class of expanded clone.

CDR3 protein: CAVPGTGPSEQYF
CDR3 DNA: TGTGCCGTCCCTGGGACAGGCCCCTCTGAGCAGTACTTC
J gene: TRBJ2-7
D gene: TRBD1
clone size: .
V gene: TRBV28

CDR3 protein: CASSRSQAYTDTQYF
CDR3 DNA: TGTGCCAGCAGCCGGAGCCAAGCGTACACAGATACGCAGTATTTT
J gene: TRBJ2-3
D gene: .
clone size: .
V gene: TRBV7-9

CDR3 protein: CASSFRIRSYEQYF
CDR3 DNA: TGTGCCAGCAGCTTTCGGATACGCTCCTACGAGCAGTACTTC
J gene: TRBJ2-7
D gene: .
clone size: .
V gene: TRBV13

CDR3 protein: CASSAGQGVTTDTQYF
CDR3 DNA: TGTGCCAGCAGCGCTGGACAGGGGGTAACCACAGATACGCAGTATTTT
J gene: TRBJ2-3
D gene: TRBD1
clone size: .
V gene: TRBV9

CDR3 protein: CASSLGQANTEAFF
CDR3 DNA: TGTGCCAGCAGCTTGGGACAGGCGAACACTGAAGCTTTCTTT
J gene: TRBJ1-1
D gene: .
clone size: few
V gene: TRBV5-5

CDR3 protein: CSVVIRAPGELFF
CDR3 DNA: TGCAGCGTTGTCATAAGGGCCCCCGGGGAGCTGTTTTTT
J gene: TRBJ2-2
D gene: .
clone size: .
V gene: TRBV29-1

CDR3 protein: CASSFGGINNEQFF
CDR3 DNA: TGTGCCAGCAGCTTTGGCGGGATAAACAATGAGCAGTTCTTC
J gene: TRBJ2-1
D gene: .
clone size: .
V gene: TRBV7-2

CDR3 protein: CASSPSVAGELFF
CDR3 DNA: TGTGCCAGCAGCCCAAGCGTAGCCGGGGAGCTGTTTTTT
J gene: TRBJ2-2
D gene: .
clone size: .
V gene: TRBV9

CDR3 protein: CASSDPKGTSGSDTQYF
CDR3 DNA: TGTGCCAGCAGCGACCCGAAGGGGACTAGCGGGAGTGATACGCAGTATTTT
J gene: TRBJ2-3
D gene: TRBD2
clone size: .
V gene: TRBV9

CDR3 protein: CASSSLDRGTYEQYF
CDR3 DNA: TGTGCCAGCAGCTCACTAGACAGGGGGACCTACGAGCAGTACTTC
J gene: TRBJ2-7
D gene: TRBD1
clone size: .
V gene: TRBV7-8

CDR3 protein: CASSEVADQETQYF
CDR3 DNA: TGTGCCAGCAGTGAAGTAGCGGACCAAGAGACCCAGTACTTC
J gene: TRBJ2-5
D gene: .
clone size: .
V gene: TRBV6-1

CDR3 protein: CASSLGTSGYYNEQFF
CDR3 DNA: TGTGCCAGCAGCTTGGGGACTAGCGGGTACTACAATGAGCAGTTCTTC
J gene: TRBJ2-1
D gene: TRBD2
clone size: .
V gene: TRBV5-6

CDR3 protein: CASSYKGAYEQYF
CDR3 DNA: TGTGCCAGCAGTTACAAGGGAGCCTACGAGCAGTACTTC
J gene: TRBJ2-7
D gene: .
clone size: .
V gene: TRBV6-5

CDR3 protein: CASSLGAGSNEQFF
CDR3 DNA: TGTGCCAGCAGCTTGGGGGCGGGGAGCAATGAGCAGTTCTTC
J gene: TRBJ2-1
D gene: .
clone size: .
V gene: TRBV5-6

CDR3 protein: CASSATGNYGYTF
CDR3 DNA: TGTGCCAGCAGTGCTACAGGGAACTATGGCTACACCTTC
J gene: TRBJ1-2
D gene: .
clone size: .
V gene: TRBV2

CDR3 protein: CASSLAPGGELFF
CDR3 DNA: TGCGCCAGCAGCTTGGCCCCAGGCGGGGAGCTGTTTTTT
J gene: TRBJ2-2
D gene: .
clone size: .
V gene: TRBV5-1

CDR3 protein: CASRGGQSNNEQFF
CDR3 DNA: TGTGCCAGCAGGGGGGGGCAGAGTAACAATGAGCAGTTCTTC
J gene: TRBJ2-1
D gene: .
clone size: .
V gene: TRBV14

CDR3 protein: CASSLLRGWPEAFF
CDR3 DNA: TGTGCCAGCAGCTTACTCAGGGGGTGGCCTGAAGCTTTCTTT
J gene: TRBJ1-1
D gene: TRBD1
clone size: .
V gene: TRBV7-2

CDR3 protein: CAIRGTSGPSYEQYF
CDR3 DNA: TGTGCCATCAGGGGGACTAGCGGGCCATCCTACGAGCAGTACTTC
J gene: TRBJ2-7
D gene: TRBD2
clone size: .
V gene: TRBV10-3